The 17 T cell receptor beta chains below were found in one sample sequenced in a study of T cell responses to AZD1222 COVID-19 vaccine (dated by TCRdb to the early 2020s). The library was made by the immunoSEQ multiplex PCR assay. TCRdb's version of the immuneACCESS table is confined to in-frame rearrangements and falls short of the full clone set. An unresolved V gene accounts for under half of the shortfall where checked; the remainder is of unknown origin. The sample table records under 35,000 clones; approximately 86% of these occur just once. The ten largest clones take up about 6.6% of the sample. The time point tag for this specimen amounts to: baseline before first vaccination. The source was peripheral blood, collected on day 0 of AZD1222 vaccination. The receptor source for this set is an adult in good health.

This sequence joins TRBV7-3 and TRBJ2-7; TRBD2 matches at 10 bases. Germline CDR1 is SGHTA and CDR2 is FQGTGA. Trimming removed 1 base from V and 5 bases from J; junction bases left unmatched: 14. The CDR3 is made up of 18 amino acids. The CDR3: CASSLSRLASGRRDEQYF. CDR3 nucleotide sequence: TGTGCCAGCAGCTTAAGCAGGTTGGCTAGCGGGAGACGGGACGAGCAGTACTTC.

The chain uses TRBV28 and TRBJ1-6; 8 positions agree with TRBD1. V was pared by 6 bases and J by 8 bases, with 15 bases of the junction left unmatched. The CDR3 is made up of 17 amino acids. The germline V gene encodes CDR1 MDHEN and CDR2 SYDVKM. The CDR3 protein is CASRTASVTGDHSPLHF. CDR3 in DNA: TGTGCCAGCAGAACCGCGAGCGTGACAGGGGATCATTCACCCCTCCACTTT.

This clone was counted once. The chain employs TRBV6-5 and TRBJ2-1; D may match TRBD1 or TRBD2 (5 bases each). Trimming stripped 8 bases from V and 3 bases from J, with 8 bases between. This CDR3 comprises 12 residues. Germline CDR1 MNHEY, CDR2 SVGAGI. CDR3 in DNA: TGTGCCAGCCGGGACGACTACAATGAGCAGTTCTTC. This codes for CASRDDYNEQFF.

The chain couples TRBV2 to TRBJ2-4, with 9 bases that match TRBD2. The CDR3 covers 14 residues. Germline CDR1 is SNHLY and CDR2 is FYNNEI. V dropped 4 bases and J dropped 8; count of bases not matched to a gene: 6. CDR3 residues: CASSGGRGRHIQYF. The DNA of the CDR3 is TGTGCCAGCAGTGGCGGGAGGGGGAGACACATTCAGTACTTC.

The chain combines TRBV2 with TRBJ2-7; D may correspond to TRBD1 or TRBD2 (6 bases each). Trimming took off 0 bases at V and 2 bases at J, with 14 bases between the two ends. The germline V gene encodes CDR1 SNHLY and CDR2 FYNNEI. The CDR3 has 16 amino acids. The CDR3 spells CASSEALWGATYEQYF. CDR3 in DNA: TGTGCCAGCAGTGAAGCGCTTTGGGGGGCTACCTACGAGCAGTACTTC.

This clone showed up just a few times. The chain has TRBV11-2 and TRBJ2-7; D is possibly TRBD1 (5 bases). Germline V gene sequence: CDR1 SGHAT, CDR2 FQNNGV. This CDR3 comprises 15 residues. Trimming left V 4 bases short and J 3 bases short, with 16 bases between. Written as DNA, the CDR3 is TGTGCCAGCAGCTCCTTATACGGACACAACTACGAGCAGTACTTC. Translating it yields CASSSLYGHNYEQYF.

The chain couples TRBV24-1 to TRBJ1-5; no clear D. The CDR3 is 13 amino acids. The germline V gene has CDR1 KGHDR and CDR2 SFDVKD. Deletions cut 2 bases from V and 7 bases from J, with 8 bases between. The CDR3 nucleotides read TGTGCCACCAGTGATTCCGGTGGACAGCCCCAGCATTTT. Translation gives CATSDSGGQPQHF.

The rearrangement uses TRBV30 and TRBJ2-7; D call uncertain. The V and J ends lost 2 bases and 5 bases respectively, with 7 bases between them. The germline V gene has CDR1 GTSNPN and CDR2 SVGIG (reference sequence). CDR3 size: 11 residues. As DNA, the CDR3 is TGTGCCTGGAGTCCAGGCAACGAGCAGTACTTC. It translates to CAWSPGNEQYF.

The chain links TRBV6-1 to TRBJ1-5, with D unresolved. V was clipped by 2 bases and J by 7 bases, with 15 bases between them. There are 15 residues in the CDR3. The germline gives CDR1 MNHNS, CDR2 SASEGT. The CDR3 nucleotides are TGTGCCAGCAGTGAATTTTTCATGGCCGGGCAGCCCCAGCATTTT. It translates to CASSEFFMAGQPQHF.

V and J are TRBV7-9 and TRBJ1-2; D might be TRBD1 (6 bases). With 1 base removed from V and 1 base from J, the gap between germline ends came to 7 bases. Per germline, CDR1 SEHNR and CDR2 FQNEAQ (reference sequence). The CDR3 sequence is 14 residues long. The CDR3 loop is CASSLGQDNYGYTF. DNA for the CDR3: TGTGCCAGCAGCTTAGGACAGGATAACTATGGCTACACCTTC.

Only a few counts were recorded for this clone. The V gene is TRBV3-1 (or the pseudogene TRBV3-2), the J gene TRBJ1-4; 7 bases line up with TRBD1. V lost 2 bases and J lost 12; bases outside the gene matches: 3. The CDR3 runs 12 residues. Germline CDR1 LGHDT, CDR2 YNNKEL (reference sequence). This CDR3 is CASSQTDRELFF. CDR3 nucleotide sequence: TGTGCCAGCAGCCAAACCGACAGGGAACTGTTTTTT.

This chain joins TRBV3-1 (or the pseudogene TRBV3-2) and TRBJ2-7, with 8 bases lining up with TRBD1. Germline V gives CDR1 LGHDT, CDR2 YNNKEL (reference sequence). This CDR3 contains 15 residues. V trimming: 0 bases; J trimming: 5 bases; junction bases outside the gene matches: 6. The CDR3 protein is CASSQDYGQGNEQYF. Written as DNA, the CDR3 is TGTGCCAGCAGCCAAGATTACGGACAGGGTAACGAGCAGTACTTC.

This clone showed up just once. J is TRBJ2-3 and V is TRBV7-9, with 8 bases fitting TRBD1. The length of the CDR3 is 16 residues. Germline V gene data show CDR1 as SEHNR and CDR2 as FQNEAQ (reference sequence). V lost 4 bases, J lost 3 bases, and 9 bases stayed unmatched. This chain's CDR3 is CASSSDGQGGTDTQYF. In nucleotides, the CDR3 is TGTGCCAGCAGCTCAGACGGACAGGGTGGTACAGATACGCAGTATTTT.

The rearrangement uses TRBV5-6 and TRBJ1-6; no reliable D call. V was pared by 1 base and J by 0 bases, with 8 bases between. From germline, CDR1 is SGHDT and CDR2 YYEEEE. This CDR3 has 16 residues. The CDR3 nucleotides read TGTGCCAGCAGCTTGAGGCTCAGCTCCTATAATTCACCCCTCCACTTT. Its protein is CASSLRLSSYNSPLHF. The full variable domain, rest sourced from reference TRBV5-6 and TRBJ1-6, is DAGVTQSPTHLIKTRGQQVTLRCSPKSGHDTVSWYQQALGQGPQFIFQYYEEEERQRGNFPDRFSGHQFPNYSSELNVNALLLGDSALYLCASSLRLSSYNSPLHFGNGTRLTVT.

The V gene is TRBV27, the J gene TRBJ1-6, with D perhaps TRBD1 (5 bases). The V and J ends lost 3 bases and 4 bases respectively, with 10 bases between them. The CDR3 consists of 15 residues. CDR1 is MNHEY, CDR2 SMNVEV, per germline (reference sequence). CDR3 protein: CASSLGTGYNSPLHF. In nucleotides, the CDR3 is TGTGCCAGCAGTTTGGGGACTGGGTATAATTCACCCCTCCACTTT.

The rearrangement links TRBV7-8 to TRBJ1-3; possibly TRBD1 for D (6 bases). CDR1 and CDR2 (germline): SGHVS, FQNEAQ. CDR3 size: 15 residues. The V gene lost 1 base and the J gene lost 0 bases, with 7 bases spanning the gap. CDR3 protein: CASSLVGGSGNTIYF. The CDR3, as DNA: TGTGCCAGCAGCTTAGTAGGGGGCTCTGGAAACACCATATATTTT.

The V gene is TRBV5-5, the J gene TRBJ1-6, with D unresolved. Trimming took 0 bases from V and 10 from J, leaving 14 bases between them. This CDR3 comprises 15 residues. Germline V lookup: CDR1 SGHKS, CDR2 YYEKEE (reference sequence). CDR3 residues: CASSLGGNGWSPLHF. The CDR3 DNA reads as TGTGCCAGCAGCTTGGGAGGTAACGGGTGGTCACCCCTCCACTTT.